The 13 T cell receptor beta chains below were found in one sample sequenced in a study of CD8 T cells in ankylosing spondylitis. Whole-study results and caveats: Blood from ankylosing spondylitis patients appeared to carry a characteristic roughly 8-variant TCR beta motif.

Their target antigens are unknown. TCRdb itself ran the 5' RACE reads through MiXCR, one entry per CDR3 protein. The repertoire holds approximately 440,000 distinct CDR3 sequences, approximately 17% seen once, with just over 1% in the top ten. The sequenced sample consisted of blood, either unsorted or a sorted T cell fraction (not recorded which). The receptors were sampled from a male donor with ankylosing spondylitis.

This clonotype was seen a few times. The genes are TRBV12-3 or TRBV12-4 and TRBJ2-3; 8 nucleotides align to TRBD2. The CDR3 spans 14 residues. J was trimmed by 1 base and V by 4 bases; bases with no gene match: 1. Here the CDR3 DNA reads TGTGCCAGCAGTTCGACTAGCGGCACAGATACGCAGTATTTT. Translating it yields CASSSTSGTDTQYF.

This clonotype was counted between two and nine times. The CDR3 DNA reads as TGCAGTGGAGGGCAGGGGAGCTATGGCTACACCTTC. The encoded protein is CSGGQGSYGYTF. The chain has TRBV20-1 and TRBJ1-2; weak D call: TRBD1 (6 bases). Germline CDR1 is DFQATT and CDR2 is SNEGSKA (reference sequence). There are 12 residues in the CDR3. V was pared by 7 bases and J by 4 bases, with 13 bases between.

This clonotype was seen more than once but under ten times. V is TRBV20-1 and J is TRBJ1-1; D may be TRBD1 (5 bases). This CDR3 is 13 amino acids long. The V and J ends lost 4 bases and 1 base respectively, with 10 bases between them. The V gene's germline CDR1 is DFQATT and CDR2 SNEGSKA (reference sequence). The CDR3 DNA reads TGCAGTGCTACGGGACCCCCGAACACTGAAGCTTTCTTT. Protein: CSATGPPNTEAFF.

The V gene is TRBV5-1, the J gene TRBJ2-1; the match to TRBD2 covers 12 bases. The CDR3 has 17 amino acids. Germline values: CDR1 SGHRS, CDR2 YFSETQ. With V trimmed by 3 bases and J by 5 bases, 9 bases remained unmatched. The CDR3 is CASSSGLAGSYHNEQFF. The CDR3 DNA sequence: TGCGCCAGCAGCTCCGGACTAGCGGGGTCATATCACAATGAGCAGTTCTTC.

This clonotype was found a few times. V and J are TRBV6-6 and TRBJ2-7; tentative D call: TRBD2 (5 bases). Germline V gene sequence: CDR1 MNHNY, CDR2 SVGAGI (reference sequence). Trimming pared 2 bases from V and 12 bases from J, leaving 14 bases between. CDR3 length: 12 amino acids. The CDR3 region has the DNA TGTGCCAGCAGTTACGCGGGCGACCGGTGGTACTTC. Its protein is CASSYAGDRWYF.

The chain carries TRBV20-1 and TRBJ2-1; no definite D call. Germline lookup yields CDR1 DFQATT and CDR2 SNEGSKA (reference sequence). V gave up 1 base and J gave up 2 bases, with 9 bases separating them. The CDR3 extends over 14 amino acids. The CDR3 protein is CSARVTTAYNEQFF. The CDR3 coding sequence is TGCAGTGCTAGAGTGACAACCGCCTACAATGAGCAGTTCTTC.

This chain joins TRBV14 and TRBJ1-1; D gene ambiguous. CDR3 length equals 14 residues. Germline V CDR1 and CDR2: SGHDN, FVKESK. V lost 6 bases and J lost 0, with 11 bases in between. The CDR3 bases are TGTGCCAGCAGTTACCCGGGGTTGAACACTGAAGCTTTCTTT. Translating it yields CASSYPGLNTEAFF.

This clonotype has just a few counts. V and J are TRBV20-1 and TRBJ1-1; D not resolved. This CDR3 comprises 11 residues. The germline V gene encodes CDR1 DFQATT and CDR2 SNEGSKA (reference sequence). V lost 7 bases, J lost 1 base, and 7 bases lay in between. The CDR3 DNA sequence: TGCAGTGGGAGGCCGAACACTGAAGCTTTCTTT. Protein: CSGRPNTEAFF.

This clonotype showed up just a few times. DNA for the CDR3: TGTGCCAGCAACACTCCCTCCGAAAACATTCAGTACTTC. The encoded protein is CASNTPSENIQYF. The chain carries TRBV6-1 and TRBJ2-4; D gene ambiguous. The germline V gene encodes CDR1 MNHNS and CDR2 SASEGT. The CDR3 sequence is 13 residues long. Trimming removed 7 bases from V and 5 bases from J, with 12 bases in between.

This clonotype came up a few times. V usage is TRBV21-1 and J usage is TRBJ1-1; no check of the table's D call, TRBD1, against the DNA was made. TRBV21-1 is labeled a pseudogene. The CDR3 covers 17 residues. The CDR3 sequence is CASSARQGAFNRAEAFF. CDR3 DNA: TGTGCCAGCAGCGCGCGACAGGGTGCCTTCAATAGGGCTGAAGCTTTCTTT.

This clonotype was recorded many times. The chain joins TRBV20-1 to TRBJ2-7; 7 nucleotides agree with TRBD1. J gave up 1 base and V 3 bases, and 12 bases lay outside the gene matches. The CDR3 runs 16 residues. Looked up from germline, CDR1 is DFQATT and CDR2 is SNEGSKA (reference sequence). The CDR3 DNA reads as TGCAGTGCTAGTACAAAGGGACAGCTGTTATCCTACGAGCAGTACTTC. It codes for CSASTKGQLLSYEQYF.

This clonotype appeared a few times. The chain uses TRBV12-3 or TRBV12-4 and TRBJ1-5; 10 bases fit TRBD1. The J segment lost 7 bases and the V segment lost 1 base, leaving 4 bases of the junction unmatched. The CDR3 loop spans 15 amino acids. CDR3 nucleotide sequence: TGTGCCAGCAGTTTAGGGACAGGGGGGTACCAGCCCCAGCATTTT. It translates to CASSLGTGGYQPQHF.

This clonotype appeared many times. The gene calls are TRBV7-9 and TRBJ2-1, with D perhaps TRBD1 (6 bases). CDR1 is SEHNR, CDR2 FQNEAQ, per germline (reference sequence). Trimming stripped 4 bases from V and 8 bases from J, with 18 bases between. CDR3 length: 15 amino acids. CDR3 sequence (DNA): TGTGCCAGCAGCTCGCCAAACAGGGAATTCGATGAGCAGTTCTTC. This sequence encodes CASSSPNREFDEQFF.